A single TCR beta chain is shown here with its context. No cognate antigen has been identified for it. No base-level quality is on record; no much larger clone is a single base apart. This entry belongs to a study of OX40 agonist ivuxolimab in advanced cancers. Context from the whole study: Ivuxolimab was an agonistic, fully human IgG2 monoclonal antibody directed against OX40 (CD134), a costimulatory receptor. Intravenous ivuxolimab was administered to patients every 2 weeks at six dose levels: 0.01, 0.1, 0.3, 1.5, 3 and 10 mg/kg. Among the roughly 50 dose-escalation patients, around 19 had hepatocellular carcinoma, 15 or so melanoma, 9 renal cell carcinoma and 9 head and neck cancer. In the dose-escalation cohort, roughly 80% of patients were male, and the mean age was around 60 years, with a range of 23 to 79. Prior anti-PD-1, anti-PD-L1 or anti-CTLA-4 therapy was permitted, and checkpoint inhibitors had been received by roughly 42% of dose-escalation patients. Partial responses occurred in three dose-escalation patients: two with cutaneous melanoma and one with hepatocellular carcinoma. The point of sequencing TCRbeta in the periphery was to test whether ivuxolimab changed TCR sequence diversity and drove clonal T-cell expansion. The paper reports the monotherapy dose-escalation portion (N of about 50 patients) of the phase I ivuxolimab trial.

The study at large found these results: After ivuxolimab, CD8+ T cells had more expanded clones than CD4+ T cells on average. Clonal expansion of both CD4+ and CD8+ blood T cells was observed from baseline to week 6 at doses 0.1 to 3.0 mg/kg. The antigen specificity of the peripheral T cells that underwent clonal expansion was not determined. Low levels of normalized T-cell clonal expansion were also seen in some patients who did not respond. In the 0.1-3.0 mg/kg groups, partial responders were among the patients with the lowest normalized peripheral clonal expansion, particularly in CD8+ T cells.

Patients with autoimmune disease history or receiving systemic immunosuppression were excluded from the trial. Peripheral blood for TCR sequencing was collected from all dose cohorts at baseline, on cycle 4 day 1, and on cycle 7 day 1. The samples were taken from a phase I, first-in-human, multicenter, open-label dose-escalation trial of ivuxolimab. Adults with locally advanced or metastatic head and neck squamous cell, hepatocellular, melanoma or renal cell carcinoma were enrolled in the trial. CD4+ and CD8+ T cells were sorted separately from peripheral blood before TCR sequencing. To sequence the TCRbeta CDR3 region, genomic DNA was isolated from the sorted cells. The immunoSEQ Assay was used to sequence the TCRbeta CDR3 regions. Entries here come from immuneACCESS through TCRdb and include only in-frame sequences with V and J called. Some clones fail to appear in such tables; in the studies checked, an unresolved V gene covers under half of the shortfall, and the cause of the remainder is unknown. The sample yields about 48,000 clones; roughly 83% were counted once. The biggest ten clones account for 0.9% to 1.2% of the sample.

The sequence derives from an adult with an advanced solid tumor such as melanoma, head and neck, liver or kidney cancer. Source: CD4+ or CD8+ T cells sorted from blood, taken in a trial of the OX40 agonist ivuxolimab.

CDR3 sequence: CASSHKRTGPVNTEAFF. In nucleotide form, the sequence is TGCGCCAGCAGCCATAAACGGACAGGGCCCGTGAACACTGAAGCTTTCTTT. The sequence joins TRBV4-1 to TRBJ1-1, with 8 junctional bases fitting TRBD1. At the junction V is shortened by 3 bases and J by 0 bases; bases outside the gene matches: 9. CDR1 and CDR2 are drawn from the germline V gene: MGHRA, YSYEKL. The CDR3 starts with the cysteine, ends with the phenylalanine, and has 17 residues. The only DNA kept is the CDR3, 51 bases in frame from the first base.